Listed here is a single T cell receptor beta chain. CDR3 size: 14 residues. CDR1 is SGDLS and CDR2 is YYNGEE in the germline V gene. Trimming took 3 bases from V and 3 from J; bases not matched to a gene: 3. This sample was taken from a study of T-cell reconstitution after alpha-beta-depleted transplantation in children. Preparation of the TCRbeta library used unique molecular identifiers. One entry per CDR3 protein, called by TCRdb with MiXCR from the PCR reads. The repertoire holds roughly 500,000 distinct CDR3 sequences, about 18% seen once, with 2.5% to 4% in the top ten. The V and J genes are TRBV9 and TRBJ2-7; 10 nucleotides agree with TRBD2. This receptor was obtained from a human donor who donated a stem cell graft to a child with acute lymphoblastic leukemia. The sample in question was PBMCs from the stem cell graft donor, obtained from the stem cell graft. CDR3 nucleotide sequence: TGTGCCAGCAGCGCAAGACTAGCGGGCTACGAGCAGTACTTC. Its translation: CASSARLAGYEQYF.